This T cell receptor beta chain was captured in a study of early T cells in non-severe SARS-CoV-2 infection. Study overall: Alpha and beta chains were unpaired, from unsorted whole-blood bulk RNA. Whole-study findings and limits: VDJdb-based matching was biased toward anti-spike CD8 responses and missed private and CD4 specificities.

Attachment of unique molecular identifiers was made to individual cDNA molecules. TCRdb processed the 5' RACE reads anew with MiXCR; each CDR3 protein has one entry. The sample contains roughly 90,000 distinct CDR3 sequences, 11% to 15% of which appear only once. Trimming pared 3 bases from V and 4 bases from J, leaving 10 bases between. The germline V gene has CDR1 ENHRY and CDR2 SYGVKD. The CDR3 extends over 14 amino acids. This clonotype has only a few counts. Its target is unknown. Sequenced input: whole blood. This TCR came from an adult who was a healthcare worker with PCR-confirmed SARS-CoV-2 infection or an uninfected control (not recorded which). The V gene is TRBV10-3, the J gene TRBJ1-3, with no clear D. For the CDR3, the DNA is TGTGCCATCAGTGATTCCGAACTAGGAAACACCATATATTTT. This gives the protein CAISDSELGNTIYF.